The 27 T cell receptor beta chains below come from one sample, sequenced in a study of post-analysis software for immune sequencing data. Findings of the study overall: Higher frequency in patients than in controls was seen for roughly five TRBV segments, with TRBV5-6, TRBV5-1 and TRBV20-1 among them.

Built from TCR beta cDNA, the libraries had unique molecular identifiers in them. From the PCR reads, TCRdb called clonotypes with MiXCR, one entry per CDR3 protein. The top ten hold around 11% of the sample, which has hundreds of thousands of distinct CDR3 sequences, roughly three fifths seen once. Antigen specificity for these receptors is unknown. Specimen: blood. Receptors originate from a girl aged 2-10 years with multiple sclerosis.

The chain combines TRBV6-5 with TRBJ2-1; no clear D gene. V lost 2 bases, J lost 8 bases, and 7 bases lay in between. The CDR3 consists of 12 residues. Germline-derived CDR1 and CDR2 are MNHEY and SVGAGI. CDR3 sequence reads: CASSYDGDEQFF. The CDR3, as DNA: TGTGCCAGCAGTTACGATGGTGATGAGCAGTTCTTC.

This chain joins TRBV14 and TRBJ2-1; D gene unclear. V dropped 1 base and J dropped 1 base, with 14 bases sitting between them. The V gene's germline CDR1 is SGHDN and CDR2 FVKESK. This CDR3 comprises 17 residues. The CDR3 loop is CASSQGWSRLSYNEQFF. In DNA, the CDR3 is TGTGCCAGCAGCCAAGGGTGGTCCAGGCTGTCCTACAATGAGCAGTTCTTC.

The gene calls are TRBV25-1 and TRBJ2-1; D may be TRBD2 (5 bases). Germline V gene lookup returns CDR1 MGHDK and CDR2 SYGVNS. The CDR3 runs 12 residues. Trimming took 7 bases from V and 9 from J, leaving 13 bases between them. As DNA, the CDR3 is TGTGCCAGCACATCTTCAGGAGGTGAGCAGTTCTTC. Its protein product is CASTSSGGEQFF.

CDR3 DNA sequence: TGTGCCAGCAGCCTATCACAGGGTTCCACTGAAGCTTTCTTT. Translated: CASSLSQGSTEAFF. The rearrangement uses TRBV7-2 and TRBJ1-1; the D gene is possibly TRBD1 (6 bases). The CDR3 totals 14 residues. The germline gives CDR1 SGHTA, CDR2 FQGNSA. V lost 5 bases and J 4 bases, leaving 14 bases between the germline ends.

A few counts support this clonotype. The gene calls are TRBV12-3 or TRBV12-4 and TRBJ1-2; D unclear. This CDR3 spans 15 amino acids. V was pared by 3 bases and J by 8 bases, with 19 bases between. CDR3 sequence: CASSFVIGLTRGYTF. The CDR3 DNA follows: TGTGCCAGCAGTTTCGTGATTGGGCTGACTAGAGGCTACACCTTC.

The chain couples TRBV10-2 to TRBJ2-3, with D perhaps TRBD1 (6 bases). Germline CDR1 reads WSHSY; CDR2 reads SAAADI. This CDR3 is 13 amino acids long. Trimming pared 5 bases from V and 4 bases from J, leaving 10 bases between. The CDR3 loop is CASSRDNADTQYF. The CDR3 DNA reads TGCGCCAGCAGTCGGGACAACGCAGATACGCAGTATTTT.

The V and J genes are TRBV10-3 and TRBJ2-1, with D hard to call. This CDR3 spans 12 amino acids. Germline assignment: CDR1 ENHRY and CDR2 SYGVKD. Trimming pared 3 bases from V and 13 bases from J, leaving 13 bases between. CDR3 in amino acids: CAISELESEQFF. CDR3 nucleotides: TGTGCCATCAGTGAACTGGAATCGGAACAGTTCTTC.

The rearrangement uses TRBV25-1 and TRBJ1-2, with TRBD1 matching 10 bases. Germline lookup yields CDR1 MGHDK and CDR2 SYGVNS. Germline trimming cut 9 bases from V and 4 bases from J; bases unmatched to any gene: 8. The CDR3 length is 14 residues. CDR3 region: CASGDRGLGYGYTF. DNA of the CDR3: TGTGCCAGTGGGGACAGGGGATTAGGCTATGGCTACACCTTC.

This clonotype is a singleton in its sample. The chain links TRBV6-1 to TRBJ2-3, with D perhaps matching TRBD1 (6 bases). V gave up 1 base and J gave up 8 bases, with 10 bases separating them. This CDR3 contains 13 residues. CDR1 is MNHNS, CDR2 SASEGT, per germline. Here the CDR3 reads CASSEDRVSTQYF. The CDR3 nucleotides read TGTGCCAGCAGTGAAGACAGGGTCTCTACGCAGTATTTT.

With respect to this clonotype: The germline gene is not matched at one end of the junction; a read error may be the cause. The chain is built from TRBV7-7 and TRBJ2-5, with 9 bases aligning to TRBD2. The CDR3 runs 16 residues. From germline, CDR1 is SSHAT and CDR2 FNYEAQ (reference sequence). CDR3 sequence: CASSPGTSRLQETQYF. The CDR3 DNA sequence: TGTGCTAGCAGCCCGGGGACTAGCCGGCTCCAAGAGACCCAGTACTTC.

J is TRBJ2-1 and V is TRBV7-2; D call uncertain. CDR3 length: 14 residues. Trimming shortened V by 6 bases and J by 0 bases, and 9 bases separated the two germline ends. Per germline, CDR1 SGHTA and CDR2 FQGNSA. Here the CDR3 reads CASSSSYSYNEQFF. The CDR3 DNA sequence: TGTGCCAGCAGTTCGTCCTACTCCTACAATGAGCAGTTCTTC.

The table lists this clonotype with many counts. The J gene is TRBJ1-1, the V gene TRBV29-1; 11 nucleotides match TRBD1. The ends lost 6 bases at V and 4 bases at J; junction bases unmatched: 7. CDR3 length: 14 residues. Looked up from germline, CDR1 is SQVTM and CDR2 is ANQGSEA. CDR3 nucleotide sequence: TGCAGCGTCGCCATTGGACAGGGGGCCACTGAAGCTTTCTTT. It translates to CSVAIGQGATEAFF.

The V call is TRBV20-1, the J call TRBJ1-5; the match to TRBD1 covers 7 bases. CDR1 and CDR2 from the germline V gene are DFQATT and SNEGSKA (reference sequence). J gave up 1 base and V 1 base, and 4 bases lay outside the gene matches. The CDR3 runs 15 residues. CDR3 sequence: CSARGGQRSNQPQHF. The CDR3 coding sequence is TGCAGTGCTAGAGGGGGACAGCGGAGCAATCAGCCCCAGCATTTT.

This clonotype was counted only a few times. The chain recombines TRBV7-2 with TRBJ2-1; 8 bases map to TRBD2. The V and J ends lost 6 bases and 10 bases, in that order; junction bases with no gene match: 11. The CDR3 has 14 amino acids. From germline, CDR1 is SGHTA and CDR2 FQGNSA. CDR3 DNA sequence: TGTGCCAGCAGGCAAGCGGGAGAACGAGGAGAGCAGTTCTTC. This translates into CASRQAGERGEQFF. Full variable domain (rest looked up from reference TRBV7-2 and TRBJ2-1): GAGVSQSPSNKVTEKGKDVELRCDPISGHTALYWYRQSLGQGLEFLIYFQGNSAPDKSGLPSDRFSAERTGGSVSTLTIQRTQQEDSAVYLCASRQAGERGEQFFGPGTRLTVL.

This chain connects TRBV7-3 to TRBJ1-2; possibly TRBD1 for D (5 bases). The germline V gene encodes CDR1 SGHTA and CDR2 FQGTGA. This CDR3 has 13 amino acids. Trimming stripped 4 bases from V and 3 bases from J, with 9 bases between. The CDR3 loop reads CASSSDSDYGYTF. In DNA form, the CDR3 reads TGTGCCAGCAGCTCAGACAGCGACTATGGCTACACCTTC. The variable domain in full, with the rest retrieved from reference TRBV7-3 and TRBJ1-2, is GAGVSQTPSNKVTEKGKYVELRCDPISGHTALYWYRQSLGQGPEFLIYFQGTGAADDSGLPNDRFFAVRPEGSVSTLKIQRTERGDSAVYLCASSSDSDYGYTFGSGTRLTVV.

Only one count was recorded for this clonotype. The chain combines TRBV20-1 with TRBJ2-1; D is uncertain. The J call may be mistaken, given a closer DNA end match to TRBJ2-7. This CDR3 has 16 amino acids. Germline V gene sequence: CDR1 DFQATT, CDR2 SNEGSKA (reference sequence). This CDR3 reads CSAINRALGPSYEQYF. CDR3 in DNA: TGCAGTGCCATAAATAGGGCGCTAGGGCCTTCCTACGAGCAGTACTTC.

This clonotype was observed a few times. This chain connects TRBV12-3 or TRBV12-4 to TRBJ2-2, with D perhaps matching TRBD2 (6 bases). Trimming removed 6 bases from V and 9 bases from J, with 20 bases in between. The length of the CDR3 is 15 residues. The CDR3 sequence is CASSPWRGAARELFF. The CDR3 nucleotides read TGTGCCAGCAGCCCCTGGCGGGGTGCGGCCCGGGAGCTGTTTTTT.

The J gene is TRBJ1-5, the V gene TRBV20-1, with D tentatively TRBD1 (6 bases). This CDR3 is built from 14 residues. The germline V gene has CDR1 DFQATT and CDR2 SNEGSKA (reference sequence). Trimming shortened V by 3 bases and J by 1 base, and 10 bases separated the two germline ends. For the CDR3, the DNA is TGCAGTGCTAGTCGGCAGGGGAGCAATCAGCCCCAGCATTTT. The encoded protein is CSASRQGSNQPQHF.

CDR3 bases: TGTGCCAGCAGCAAGGGAATTAAAAATTCACCCCTCCACTTT. It encodes CASSKGIKNSPLHF. V and J are TRBV7-3 and TRBJ1-6; D remains ambiguous. CDR1 and CDR2 (germline): SGHTA, FQGTGA. Trimming removed 5 bases from V and 7 bases from J, with 12 bases in between. The CDR3 has 14 amino acids. Using reference TRBV7-3 and TRBJ1-6 for the parts outside the CDR3, the full variable domain is GAGVSQTPSNKVTEKGKYVELRCDPISGHTALYWYRQSLGQGPEFLIYFQGTGAADDSGLPNDRFFAVRPEGSVSTLKIQRTERGDSAVYLCASSKGIKNSPLHFGNGTRLTVT.

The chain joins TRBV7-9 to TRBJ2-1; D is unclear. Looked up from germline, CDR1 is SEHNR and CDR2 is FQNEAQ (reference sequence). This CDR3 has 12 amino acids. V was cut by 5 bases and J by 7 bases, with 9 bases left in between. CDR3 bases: TGTGCCAGCAGCCTGACATTTAATGAGCAGTTCTTC. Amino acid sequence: CASSLTFNEQFF.

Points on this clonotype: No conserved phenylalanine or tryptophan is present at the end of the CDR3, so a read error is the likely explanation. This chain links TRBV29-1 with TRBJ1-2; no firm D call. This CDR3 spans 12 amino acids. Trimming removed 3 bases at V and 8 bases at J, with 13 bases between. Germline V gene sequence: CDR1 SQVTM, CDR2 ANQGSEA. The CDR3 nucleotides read TGCAGCGTTGAGAGGGTCCAAGGGGGCTACACCTGC. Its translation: CSVERVQGGYTC.

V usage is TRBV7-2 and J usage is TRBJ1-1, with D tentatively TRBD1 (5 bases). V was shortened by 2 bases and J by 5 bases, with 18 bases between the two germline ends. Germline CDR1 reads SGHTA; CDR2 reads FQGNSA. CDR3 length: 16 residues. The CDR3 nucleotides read TGTGCCAGCAGCTTACGGGGGGATAGGGGTCCAACTGAAGCTTTCTTT. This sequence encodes CASSLRGDRGPTEAFF.

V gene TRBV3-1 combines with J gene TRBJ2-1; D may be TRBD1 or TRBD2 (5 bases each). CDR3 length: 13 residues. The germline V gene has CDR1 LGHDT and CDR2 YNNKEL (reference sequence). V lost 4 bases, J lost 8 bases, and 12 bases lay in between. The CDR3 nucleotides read TGTGCCAGCAGCCCGGCAGGGACCCATGAGCAGTTCTTC. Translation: CASSPAGTHEQFF.

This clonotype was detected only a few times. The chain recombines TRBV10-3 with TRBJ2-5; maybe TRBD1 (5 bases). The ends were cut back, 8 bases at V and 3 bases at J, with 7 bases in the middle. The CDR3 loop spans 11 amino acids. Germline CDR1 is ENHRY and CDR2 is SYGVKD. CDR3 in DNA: TGTGCCATCGGGGCCAAAGAGACCCAGTACTTC. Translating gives CAIGAKETQYF.

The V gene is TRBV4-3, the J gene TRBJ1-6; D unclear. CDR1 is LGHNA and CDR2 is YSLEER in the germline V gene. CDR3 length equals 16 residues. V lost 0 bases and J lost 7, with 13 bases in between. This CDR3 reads CASSQETAAWNSPLHF. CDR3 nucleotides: TGCGCCAGCAGCCAAGAGACGGCTGCGTGGAATTCACCCCTCCACTTT.

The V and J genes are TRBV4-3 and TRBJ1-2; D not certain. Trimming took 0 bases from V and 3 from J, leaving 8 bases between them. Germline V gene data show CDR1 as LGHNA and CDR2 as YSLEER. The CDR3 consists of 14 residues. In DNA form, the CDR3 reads TGCGCCAGCAGCCAAGATCAGGTCGACTATGGCTACACCTTC. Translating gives CASSQDQVDYGYTF.

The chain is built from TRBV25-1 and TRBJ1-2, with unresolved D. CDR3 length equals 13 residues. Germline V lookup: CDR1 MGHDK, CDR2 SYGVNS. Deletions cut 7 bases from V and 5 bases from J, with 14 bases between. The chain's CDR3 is CASNPGWPYGYTF. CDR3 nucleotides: TGTGCCAGCAACCCAGGCTGGCCGTATGGCTACACCTTC.